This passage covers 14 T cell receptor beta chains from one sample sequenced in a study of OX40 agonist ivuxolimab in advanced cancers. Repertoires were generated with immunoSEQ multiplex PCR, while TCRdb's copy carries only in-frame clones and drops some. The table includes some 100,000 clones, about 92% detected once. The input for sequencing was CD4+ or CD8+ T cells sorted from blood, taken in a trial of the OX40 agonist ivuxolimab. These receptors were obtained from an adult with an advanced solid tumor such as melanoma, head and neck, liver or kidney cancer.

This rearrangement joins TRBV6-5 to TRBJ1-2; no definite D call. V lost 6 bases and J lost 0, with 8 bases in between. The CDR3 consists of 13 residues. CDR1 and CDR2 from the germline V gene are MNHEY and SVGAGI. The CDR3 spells CASSPHPNYGYTF. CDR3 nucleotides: TGTGCCAGCAGCCCCCACCCTAACTATGGCTACACCTTC.

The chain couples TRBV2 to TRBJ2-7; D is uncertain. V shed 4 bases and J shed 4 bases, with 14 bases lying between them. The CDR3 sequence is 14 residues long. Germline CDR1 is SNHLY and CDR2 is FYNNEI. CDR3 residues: CASSVRLPVYEQYF. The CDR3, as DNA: TGTGCCAGCAGTGTTAGGCTACCGGTTTACGAGCAGTACTTC.

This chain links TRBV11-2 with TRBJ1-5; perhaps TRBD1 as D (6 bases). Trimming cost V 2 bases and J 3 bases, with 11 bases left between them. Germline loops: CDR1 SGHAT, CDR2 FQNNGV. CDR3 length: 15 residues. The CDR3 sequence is CASSLSGTHNQPQHF. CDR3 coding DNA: TGTGCCAGCAGCTTAAGCGGGACACACAATCAGCCCCAGCATTTT. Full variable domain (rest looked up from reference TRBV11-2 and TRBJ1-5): EAGVAQSPRYKIIEKRQSVAFWCNPISGHATLYWYQQILGQGPKLLIQFQNNGVVDDSQLPKDRFSAERLKGVDSTLKIQPAKLEDSAVYLCASSLSGTHNQPQHFGDGTRLSIL.

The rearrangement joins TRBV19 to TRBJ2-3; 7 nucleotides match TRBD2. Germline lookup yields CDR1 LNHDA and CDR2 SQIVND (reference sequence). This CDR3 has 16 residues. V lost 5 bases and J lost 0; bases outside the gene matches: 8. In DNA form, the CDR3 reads TGTGCCAGTAGTGTGGGAGGGACGCTTAGCACAGATACGCAGTATTTT. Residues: CASSVGGTLSTDTQYF.

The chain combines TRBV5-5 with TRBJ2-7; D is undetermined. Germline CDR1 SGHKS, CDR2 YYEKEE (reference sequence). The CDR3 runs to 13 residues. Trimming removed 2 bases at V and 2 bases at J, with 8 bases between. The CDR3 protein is CASSFPTPYEQYF. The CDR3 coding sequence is TGTGCCAGCAGCTTCCCGACACCCTACGAGCAGTACTTC.

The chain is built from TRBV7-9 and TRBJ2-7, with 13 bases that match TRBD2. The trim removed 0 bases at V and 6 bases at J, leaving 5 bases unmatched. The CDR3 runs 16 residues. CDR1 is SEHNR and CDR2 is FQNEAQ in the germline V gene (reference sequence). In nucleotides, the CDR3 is TGTGCCAGCAGCTTAGCGGGCGGACTAGCGGGAGTCGAGCAGTACTTC. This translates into CASSLAGGLAGVEQYF.

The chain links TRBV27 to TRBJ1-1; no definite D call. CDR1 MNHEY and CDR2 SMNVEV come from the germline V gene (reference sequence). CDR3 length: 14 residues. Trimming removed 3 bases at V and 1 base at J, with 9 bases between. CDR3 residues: CASSFSAGNTEAFF. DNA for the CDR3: TGTGCCAGCAGTTTCTCAGCTGGGAACACTGAAGCTTTCTTT.

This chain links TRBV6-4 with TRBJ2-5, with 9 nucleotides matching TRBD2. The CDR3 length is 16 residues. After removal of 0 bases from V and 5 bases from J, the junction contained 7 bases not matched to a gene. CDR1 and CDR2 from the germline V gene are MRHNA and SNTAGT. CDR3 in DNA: TGTGCCAGCAGTGACTCTGCGGGAGGGCCTTGGGAGACCCAGTACTTC. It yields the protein CASSDSAGGPWETQYF.

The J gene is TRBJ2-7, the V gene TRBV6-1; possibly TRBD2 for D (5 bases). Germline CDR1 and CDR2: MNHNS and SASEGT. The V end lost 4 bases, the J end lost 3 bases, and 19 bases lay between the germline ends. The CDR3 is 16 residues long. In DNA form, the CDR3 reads TGTGCCAGCAGTGTTCAACCCCCGGGGATCTTCTACGAGCAGTACTTC. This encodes CASSVQPPGIFYEQYF.

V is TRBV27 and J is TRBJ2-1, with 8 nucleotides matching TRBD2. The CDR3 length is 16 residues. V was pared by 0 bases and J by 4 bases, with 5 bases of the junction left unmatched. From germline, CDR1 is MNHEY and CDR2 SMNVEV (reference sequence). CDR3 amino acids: CASSLSAGVRYNEQFF. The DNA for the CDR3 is TGTGCCAGCAGTTTATCAGCGGGAGTAAGGTACAATGAGCAGTTCTTC.

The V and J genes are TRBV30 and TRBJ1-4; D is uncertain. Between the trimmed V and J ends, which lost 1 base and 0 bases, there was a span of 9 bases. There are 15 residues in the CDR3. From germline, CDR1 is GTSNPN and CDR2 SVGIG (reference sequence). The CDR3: CAWSAGLATNEKLFF. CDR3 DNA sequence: TGTGCCTGGAGTGCGGGGTTGGCAACTAATGAAAAACTGTTTTTT.

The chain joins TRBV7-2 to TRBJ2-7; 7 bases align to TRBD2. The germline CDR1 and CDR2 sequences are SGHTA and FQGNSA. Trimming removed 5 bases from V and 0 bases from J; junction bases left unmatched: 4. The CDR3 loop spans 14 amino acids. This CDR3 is CASSPWGGSYEQYF. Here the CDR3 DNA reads TGTGCCAGCAGCCCCTGGGGGGGCTCCTACGAGCAGTACTTC.

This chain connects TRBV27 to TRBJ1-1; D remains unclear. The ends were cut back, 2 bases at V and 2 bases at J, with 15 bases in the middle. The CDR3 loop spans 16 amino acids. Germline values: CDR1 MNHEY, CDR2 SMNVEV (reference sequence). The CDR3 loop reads CASSLPSEPFNTEAFF. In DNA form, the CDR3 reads TGTGCCAGCAGTTTACCCTCCGAACCCTTTAACACTGAAGCTTTCTTT.

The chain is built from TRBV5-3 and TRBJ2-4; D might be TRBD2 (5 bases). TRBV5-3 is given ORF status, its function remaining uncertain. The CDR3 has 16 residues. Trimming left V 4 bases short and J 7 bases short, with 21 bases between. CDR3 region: CARSPNRGNGRNIQYF. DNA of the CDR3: TGTGCCAGAAGCCCTAACCGGGGAAATGGACGGAACATTCAGTACTTC.